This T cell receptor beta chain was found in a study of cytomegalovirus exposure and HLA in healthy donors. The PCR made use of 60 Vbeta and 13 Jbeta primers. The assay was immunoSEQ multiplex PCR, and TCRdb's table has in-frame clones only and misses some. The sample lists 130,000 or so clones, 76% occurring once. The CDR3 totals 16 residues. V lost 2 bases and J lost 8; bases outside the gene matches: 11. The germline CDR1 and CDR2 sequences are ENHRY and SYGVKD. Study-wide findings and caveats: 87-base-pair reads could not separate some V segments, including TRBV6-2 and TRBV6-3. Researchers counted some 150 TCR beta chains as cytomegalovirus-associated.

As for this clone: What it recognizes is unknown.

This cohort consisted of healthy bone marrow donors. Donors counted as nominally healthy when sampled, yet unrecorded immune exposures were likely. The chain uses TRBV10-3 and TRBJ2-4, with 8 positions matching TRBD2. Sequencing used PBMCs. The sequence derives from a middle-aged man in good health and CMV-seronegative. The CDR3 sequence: CAISESPRGGLDIQYF. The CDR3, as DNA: TGTGCCATCAGTGAGAGCCCTCGGGGGGGCCTGGACATTCAGTACTTC.